The 10 T cell receptor beta chains presented below share a single source sample, sequenced in a study of T cell repertoires in aging, cancer and after chemotherapy. TCR beta rearrangements were amplified from peripheral blood genomic DNA. TRB rearrangements spanning V, D and J were amplified using mixed TRB-A/B primers. TCRdb used MiXCR to reprocess the multiplex PCR reads, holding one entry per CDR3 protein. The sample records fewer than 550 distinct CDR3 sequences, roughly 20% being singletons. Sequences were obtained from blood. These receptors were collected from a human donor with a blood cancer. The donor label of this sample is uncertain.

This clonotype qualifies as medium-sized (0.01 to 0.1%). This chain uses TRBV6-4 with TRBJ2-1; TRBD1 matches at 7 bases. Germline values: CDR1 MRHNA, CDR2 SNTAGT. This CDR3 is 14 amino acids long. V was pared by 8 bases and J by 5 bases, with 9 bases of the junction left unmatched. This chain's CDR3 is CASAEGQSHNEQFF. The CDR3 bases are TGTGCCAGCGCCGAGGGACAGTCGCACAATGAGCAGTTCTTC.

This chain joins TRBV19 and TRBJ2-1; 10 bases are shared with TRBD2. This CDR3 spans 16 amino acids. Per the germline V gene, CDR1 is LNHDA and CDR2 is SQIVND (reference sequence). V lost 2 bases to trimming and J lost 4 bases; unmatched junction nucleotides: 5. In nucleotides, the CDR3 is TGTGCCAGTAGTATAAGGAGCGGGGGGGCATACAATGAGCAGTTCTTC. Its protein product is CASSIRSGGAYNEQFF.

By share, this clonotype ranks as large. This chain joins TRBV6-1 and TRBJ1-6, with D possibly matching TRBD1 (6 bases). The CDR3 contains 14 residues. The V end was cut by 7 bases, the J end by 10 bases, with 17 bases between. CDR1 MNHNS and CDR2 SASEGT come from the germline V gene. CDR3 bases: TGTGCCAGCATTACCATAGGGGGGGTCTCACCCCTCCACTTT. Translated: CASITIGGVSPLHF.

The chain carries TRBV9 and TRBJ2-6; D uncertain. The CDR3 runs to 15 residues. CDR1 SGDLS and CDR2 YYNGEE come from the germline V gene. The germline V and J ends were trimmed by 4 bases and 1 base, with 9 bases remaining between them. The CDR3 spells CASSLRRSGANVLTF. CDR3 coding DNA: TGTGCCAGCAGCCTACGGCGATCTGGGGCCAACGTCCTGACTTTC.

This clonotype is a singleton in its sample. The chain carries TRBV19 and TRBJ2-1; perhaps TRBD2 as D (5 bases). Germline V gives CDR1 LNHDA, CDR2 SQIVND (reference sequence). This CDR3 has 14 residues. The V end was cut by 6 bases, the J end by 8 bases, with 17 bases between. CDR3 sequence reads: CASRVALTRDEQFF. The CDR3, as DNA: TGTGCCAGTAGAGTCGCACTTACTAGGGATGAGCAGTTCTTC.

The chain carries TRBV27 and TRBJ2-1; 10 bases align to TRBD2. Germline V lookup: CDR1 MNHEY, CDR2 SMNVEV (reference sequence). The CDR3 covers 19 residues. V dropped 5 bases and J dropped 7; count of bases not matched to a gene: 20. The CDR3 DNA follows: TGTGCCAGCAGTCCGGAGAGGGGGGGAGCGGGAGGGGGGTGGAATGAGCAGTTCTTC. Translation gives CASSPERGGAGGGWNEQFF.

In regard to this clonotype: A much larger clone differs by one base, so this may be a read error. The chain uses TRBV5-6 and TRBJ1-6; D is perhaps TRBD1 (5 bases). Per germline, CDR1 SGHDT and CDR2 YYEEEE. There are 15 residues in the CDR3. This CDR3 is CVSSPDRRGDSPLHF. CDR3 nucleotide sequence: TGCGTCAGCAGCCCGGACCGGCGGGGGGATTCTCCCCTCCACTTT.

By frequency in the sample, this clonotype is medium-sized. This chain links TRBV4-3 with TRBJ1-2; the D is unclear. This CDR3 has 15 residues. In germline, CDR1 is LGHNA, CDR2 YSLEER. Trimming pared 0 bases from V and 6 bases from J, leaving 14 bases between. In nucleotides, the CDR3 is TGCGCCAGCAGCCAAGAGAACACCCCCTGGGATGGCTACACCTTC. Its protein is CASSQENTPWDGYTF.

Concerning this clonotype itself: Given a much more abundant clone one base away, this may be a read error. The gene calls are TRBV20-1 and TRBJ2-5, with a possible D match to TRBD2 (5 bases). The CDR3 is 12 amino acids. CDR1 is DFQATT and CDR2 is SNEGSKA in the germline V gene (reference sequence). V lost 2 bases to trimming and J lost 5 bases, with 9 bases between them. The CDR3 reads CSARTRVETQYF. The CDR3 DNA is TGCAGTGCTAGAACTAGGGTGGAGACCCAGTACTTC.

By frequency in the sample, this clonotype is medium-sized. The V and J genes are TRBV12-3 or TRBV12-4 and TRBJ2-2; the match to TRBD2 covers 10 bases. J was trimmed by 6 bases and V by 8 bases; bases with no gene match: 21. This CDR3 contains 19 residues. The CDR3 sequence is CASRKPLGTSGTLAGELFF. In DNA, the CDR3 is TGTGCCAGCCGAAAACCCCTGGGAACTAGCGGGACCCTCGCCGGGGAGCTGTTTTTT.